The rows below give T cell receptor beta chains drawn from one sample of a study of blood T cell repertoires in COVID-19. TCRdb's table, derived via immunoSEQ multiplex PCR, lists solely in-frame clones and lacks some. The table includes over 200,000 clones, almost 85% detected once. Specimen: PBMCs or T cells enriched from blood (not recorded which). The origin of the receptors is a man aged 35 to 55 who had recovered from COVID-19. CDR3s include the opening cysteine and the closing phenylalanine or tryptophan. Each record gives: V gene, D gene, clone size, J gene, CDR3 protein, CDR3 DNA. The D gene is left open where the match is weak. Only part of the rows carry a size: once, few, many, or a class if the clone is expanded.

v_call: TRBV4-3
d_call: .
clone_size: .
j_call: TRBJ2-2
cdr3_aa: CASSQEGGLNTGELFF
cdr3_nt: TGCGCCAGCAGCCAAGAGGGGGGGCTGAACACCGGGGAGCTGTTTTTT

v_call: TRBV18
d_call: .
clone_size: .
j_call: TRBJ1-1
cdr3_aa: CASSPPTATEAFF
cdr3_nt: TGTGCCAGCTCACCACCGACAGCCACTGAAGCTTTCTTT

v_call: TRBV6-5
d_call: .
clone_size: .
j_call: TRBJ1-6
cdr3_aa: CASSSRTDGTPLHF
cdr3_nt: TGTGCCAGCAGTTCCCGGACAGACGGGACACCCCTCCACTTT

v_call: TRBV28
d_call: .
clone_size: few
j_call: TRBJ1-6
cdr3_aa: CASSFRQYNSPLHF
cdr3_nt: TGTGCCAGCAGTTTTCGACAGTATAATTCACCCCTCCACTTT

v_call: TRBV5-1
d_call: TRBD2
clone_size: .
j_call: TRBJ2-5
cdr3_aa: CASSPLAGRETQYF
cdr3_nt: TGCGCCAGCAGCCCCTTAGCGGGAAGAGAGACCCAGTACTTC

v_call: TRBV19
d_call: TRBD1
clone_size: once
j_call: TRBJ1-1
cdr3_aa: CASSIRGPRTNTEAFF
cdr3_nt: TGTGCCAGTAGTATAAGGGGGCCTCGTACGAACACTGAAGCTTTCTTT

v_call: TRBV30
d_call: .
clone_size: .
j_call: TRBJ1-3
cdr3_aa: CAWTASPGNTIYF
cdr3_nt: TGTGCCTGGACAGCGAGCCCTGGAAACACCATATATTTT

v_call: TRBV19
d_call: TRBD1
clone_size: once
j_call: TRBJ1-4
cdr3_aa: CASSMGDRINEKLFF
cdr3_nt: TGTGCCAGTAGTATGGGGGACAGAATTAATGAAAAACTGTTTTTT

v_call: TRBV7-3
d_call: TRBD2
clone_size: .
j_call: TRBJ2-1
cdr3_aa: CASSPYGTSGGGNEQFF
cdr3_nt: TGTGCCAGCAGCCCCTATGGGACTAGCGGGGGAGGGAATGAGCAGTTCTTC

v_call: TRBV5-1
d_call: TRBD1
clone_size: .
j_call: TRBJ1-2
cdr3_aa: CASSSQGVGYGYTF
cdr3_nt: TGCGCCAGCAGCTCCCAGGGGGTAGGCTATGGCTACACCTTC

v_call: TRBV10-2
d_call: .
clone_size: .
j_call: TRBJ2-1
cdr3_aa: CASSESGGGRDEQFF
cdr3_nt: TGCGCCAGCAGTGAGTCGGGGGGGGGCAGGGATGAGCAGTTCTTC

v_call: TRBV9
d_call: .
clone_size: .
j_call: TRBJ1-1
cdr3_aa: CASSQGAEAFF
cdr3_nt: TGTGCCAGCAGCCAAGGGGCTGAAGCTTTCTTT

v_call: TRBV28
d_call: TRBD1
clone_size: .
j_call: TRBJ2-7
cdr3_aa: CASSLPGQGAHEQYF
cdr3_nt: TGTGCCAGCAGTCTACCGGGACAGGGGGCTCACGAGCAGTACTTC

v_call: TRBV7-2
d_call: TRBD1
clone_size: .
j_call: TRBJ2-7
cdr3_aa: CASSFDRGSYEQYF
cdr3_nt: TGTGCCAGCAGCTTCGACAGGGGAAGCTACGAGCAGTACTTC

v_call: TRBV9
d_call: TRBD1
clone_size: .
j_call: TRBJ2-2
cdr3_aa: CASSVDRTGRSNTGELFF
cdr3_nt: TGTGCCAGCAGCGTAGATAGGACAGGCAGATCGAACACCGGGGAGCTGTTTTTT

v_call: TRBV5-4
d_call: TRBD1
clone_size: .
j_call: TRBJ1-4
cdr3_aa: CASSRMTGNEKLFF
cdr3_nt: TGTGCCAGCAGCCGGATGACAGGGAATGAAAAACTGTTTTTT

v_call: TRBV2
d_call: TRBD2
clone_size: .
j_call: TRBJ2-7
cdr3_aa: CASRYEGTSGTYEQYF
cdr3_nt: TGTGCCAGCAGGTACGAAGGGACTAGCGGTACCTACGAGCAGTACTTC

v_call: TRBV6-6
d_call: .
clone_size: .
j_call: TRBJ1-6
cdr3_aa: CASSYSGGESLHF
cdr3_nt: TGTGCCAGCAGTTACTCTGGGGGCGAATCCCTCCACTTT

v_call: TRBV7-3
d_call: TRBD1
clone_size: .
j_call: TRBJ2-2
cdr3_aa: CASSSGQGGTGELFF
cdr3_nt: TGTGCCAGCAGCTCTGGACAGGGTGGCACCGGGGAGCTGTTTTTT

v_call: TRBV19
d_call: .
clone_size: .
j_call: TRBJ1-2
cdr3_aa: CASSRGRGKGYTF
cdr3_nt: TGTGCCAGTAGTAGGGGGCGCGGAAAGGGCTACACCTTC

v_call: TRBV20-1
d_call: .
clone_size: .
j_call: TRBJ2-1
cdr3_aa: CSATPSNEQFF
cdr3_nt: TGCAGTGCTACCCCTAGCAATGAGCAGTTCTTC

v_call: TRBV16
d_call: TRBD1
clone_size: .
j_call: TRBJ1-4
cdr3_aa: CASSLRRQGGEKLFF
cdr3_nt: TGTGCCAGCAGCCTCCGACGACAGGGGGGCGAAAAACTGTTTTTT

v_call: TRBV2
d_call: TRBD1
clone_size: few
j_call: TRBJ1-6
cdr3_aa: CASSTGTDNSPLHF
cdr3_nt: TGTGCCAGCAGTACCGGGACAGATAATTCACCCCTCCACTTT

v_call: TRBV27
d_call: .
clone_size: .
j_call: TRBJ2-3
cdr3_aa: CASRQTDTQYF
cdr3_nt: TGTGCCAGCAGACAAACCGATACGCAGTATTTT

v_call: TRBV5-1
d_call: .
clone_size: .
j_call: TRBJ2-1
cdr3_aa: CASSQPGSYNEQFF
cdr3_nt: TGCGCCAGCAGCCAACCGGGATCCTACAATGAGCAGTTCTTC

v_call: TRBV24-1
d_call: .
clone_size: .
j_call: TRBJ1-5
cdr3_aa: CATSDPREGPVGNQPQHF
cdr3_nt: TGTGCCACCAGTGATCCACGGGAGGGGCCAGTAGGCAATCAGCCCCAGCATTTT

v_call: TRBV5-1
d_call: .
clone_size: .
j_call: TRBJ2-2
cdr3_aa: CASSLGQNTGELFF
cdr3_nt: TGCGCCAGCAGCTTGGGACAGAACACCGGGGAGCTGTTTTTT

v_call: TRBV6-5
d_call: TRBD2
clone_size: .
j_call: TRBJ2-7
cdr3_aa: CASSSRLAGGYEQYF
cdr3_nt: TGTGCCAGCAGTTCCAGACTAGCGGGGGGTTACGAGCAGTACTTC

v_call: TRBV11-2
d_call: .
clone_size: once
j_call: TRBJ1-5
cdr3_aa: CASSLGRGTQPQHF
cdr3_nt: TGTGCCAGCAGCTTAGGGCGGGGGACTCAGCCCCAGCATTTT

v_call: TRBV18
d_call: TRBD2
clone_size: .
j_call: TRBJ2-3
cdr3_aa: CASSPNGAGGTDTQYF
cdr3_nt: TGTGCCAGCTCACCAAATGGGGCGGGGGGCACAGATACGCAGTATTTT

v_call: TRBV5-1
d_call: .
clone_size: .
j_call: TRBJ1-1
cdr3_aa: CASSLNRANTEAFF
cdr3_nt: TGCGCCAGCAGCTTGAACAGGGCGAACACTGAAGCTTTCTTT

v_call: TRBV3-1/TRBV3-2
d_call: .
clone_size: .
j_call: TRBJ1-4
cdr3_aa: CASSLTGVGYRKLFF
cdr3_nt: TGTGCCAGCAGCCTAACAGGCGTGGGTTATAGAAAACTGTTTTTT

v_call: TRBV11-1
d_call: TRBD1
clone_size: .
j_call: TRBJ2-5
cdr3_aa: CATGQGGTAEETQYF
cdr3_nt: TGTGCCACTGGACAGGGGGGAACGGCAGAGGAGACCCAGTACTTC

v_call: TRBV5-5
d_call: TRBD1
clone_size: .
j_call: TRBJ2-7
cdr3_aa: CASSWDRGPYEQYF
cdr3_nt: TGTGCCAGCAGCTGGGACAGGGGGCCCTACGAGCAGTACTTC

v_call: TRBV5-6
d_call: TRBD2
clone_size: .
j_call: TRBJ2-7
cdr3_aa: CASSRFAGGRYEQYF
cdr3_nt: TGTGCCAGCAGCCGTTTTGCGGGAGGTCGGTACGAGCAGTACTTC

v_call: TRBV5-1
d_call: TRBD1
clone_size: .
j_call: TRBJ1-4
cdr3_aa: CASTPGTGNEKLFF
cdr3_nt: TGCGCCAGCACCCCCGGGACAGGGAACGAAAAACTGTTTTTT

v_call: TRBV29-1
d_call: .
clone_size: .
j_call: TRBJ2-1
cdr3_aa: CSVGSTKDSYNEQFF
cdr3_nt: TGCAGCGTTGGGTCGACAAAGGACTCCTACAATGAGCAGTTCTTC

v_call: TRBV30
d_call: .
clone_size: .
j_call: TRBJ2-7
cdr3_aa: CAWSDLNYEQYF
cdr3_nt: TGTGCCTGGAGTGACTTAAACTACGAGCAGTACTTC

v_call: TRBV7-3
d_call: TRBD2
clone_size: .
j_call: TRBJ2-5
cdr3_aa: CASSYRGGREETQYF
cdr3_nt: TGTGCCAGCAGCTACCGGGGGGGCCGAGAAGAGACCCAGTACTTC

v_call: TRBV27
d_call: .
clone_size: .
j_call: TRBJ2-2
cdr3_aa: CASGRTTLNTGELFF
cdr3_nt: TGTGCCAGCGGCCGGACTACACTTAACACCGGGGAGCTGTTTTTT

v_call: TRBV9
d_call: .
clone_size: once
j_call: TRBJ2-7
cdr3_aa: CASSGSGYEQYF
cdr3_nt: TGTGCCAGCAGCGGTAGCGGTTACGAGCAGTACTTC

v_call: TRBV23-1
d_call: TRBD2
clone_size: .
j_call: TRBJ2-7
cdr3_aa: CASSRPWTSETYEQYF
cdr3_nt: TGCGCCAGCAGTCGACCCTGGACTAGCGAGACGTACGAGCAGTACTTC

v_call: TRBV5-1
d_call: .
clone_size: .
j_call: TRBJ2-5
cdr3_aa: CASSSHEQETQYF
cdr3_nt: TGCGCCAGCAGCTCCCACGAGCAAGAGACCCAGTACTTC

v_call: TRBV5-4
d_call: .
clone_size: .
j_call: TRBJ2-6
cdr3_aa: CASSFQAGANVLTF
cdr3_nt: TGTGCCAGCAGCTTTCAGGCGGGGGCCAACGTCCTGACTTTC

v_call: TRBV3-1/TRBV3-2
d_call: .
clone_size: .
j_call: TRBJ1-3
cdr3_aa: CASSLTDSGNTIYF
cdr3_nt: TGTGCCAGCAGCCTGACTGACTCTGGAAACACCATATATTTT

v_call: TRBV5-6
d_call: .
clone_size: .
j_call: TRBJ2-1
cdr3_aa: CASSYQRASYNEQFF
cdr3_nt: TGTGCCAGCAGTTACCAGCGGGCCAGCTACAATGAGCAGTTCTTC

v_call: TRBV5-1
d_call: .
clone_size: .
j_call: TRBJ1-3
cdr3_aa: CASSLAGESSGNTIYF
cdr3_nt: TGCGCCAGCAGCTTGGCGGGGGAAAGCTCTGGAAACACCATATATTTT

v_call: TRBV19
d_call: .
clone_size: .
j_call: TRBJ2-1
cdr3_aa: CATSVRADNEQFF
cdr3_nt: TGTGCCACTTCAGTGAGGGCGGACAATGAGCAGTTCTTC

v_call: TRBV11-2
d_call: .
clone_size: .
j_call: TRBJ1-6
cdr3_aa: CASSPRGNSPLHF
cdr3_nt: TGTGCCAGCAGCCCCAGGGGTAATTCACCCCTCCACTTT

v_call: TRBV6-5
d_call: .
clone_size: once
j_call: TRBJ1-4
cdr3_aa: CASSYSPGSSNEKLFF
cdr3_nt: TGTGCCAGCAGTTACTCACCAGGGTCTTCTAATGAAAAACTGTTTTTT

v_call: TRBV19
d_call: TRBD1
clone_size: .
j_call: TRBJ1-3
cdr3_aa: CASIPGQGRNTIYF
cdr3_nt: TGTGCCAGTATTCCCGGACAGGGCCGAAACACCATATATTTT

v_call: TRBV28
d_call: .
clone_size: .
j_call: TRBJ1-1
cdr3_aa: CASSLGTYPRGAEAFF
cdr3_nt: TGTGCCAGCAGCCTTGGAACATATCCCCGCGGCGCTGAAGCTTTCTTT

v_call: TRBV6-4
d_call: TRBD1
clone_size: .
j_call: TRBJ1-2
cdr3_aa: CASGPGQGGGYTF
cdr3_nt: TGTGCCAGCGGACCGGGACAGGGAGGTGGCTACACCTTC

v_call: TRBV5-1
d_call: TRBD2
clone_size: .
j_call: TRBJ2-3
cdr3_aa: CASSLRTSGEGDTQYF
cdr3_nt: TGCGCCAGCAGCTTGAGGACTAGCGGGGAGGGGGATACGCAGTATTTT